This T cell receptor beta chain was documented in a study of blood T cell repertoires in COVID-19. The CDR3 loop spans 16 amino acids. With V trimmed by 4 bases and J by 2 bases, 7 bases remained unmatched. Germline V gene lookup returns CDR1 SGHTS and CDR2 YDEGEE. Methods used by the authors: Nucleated cell number was recorded as an estimate derived from reference gene primer amplification. Assay: immunoSEQ multiplex PCR; the TCRdb copy retains only in-frame clones and omits some. That table is the source of V, J and clone size, and D and trimming were worked out from the DNA. The repertoire holds fewer than 350,000 clones, with just over 90% as singletons.

This TCR was recovered from a woman in her thirties or forties with acute COVID-19. The chain carries TRBV5-8 and TRBJ1-3, with TRBD1 matching 9 bases. Sequenced: PBMCs or T cells enriched from blood (not recorded which). CDR3 loop: CASSPGQGGTGNTIYF. The CDR3 DNA reads as TGTGCCAGCAGCCCGGGACAGGGTGGAACTGGAAACACCATATATTTT.